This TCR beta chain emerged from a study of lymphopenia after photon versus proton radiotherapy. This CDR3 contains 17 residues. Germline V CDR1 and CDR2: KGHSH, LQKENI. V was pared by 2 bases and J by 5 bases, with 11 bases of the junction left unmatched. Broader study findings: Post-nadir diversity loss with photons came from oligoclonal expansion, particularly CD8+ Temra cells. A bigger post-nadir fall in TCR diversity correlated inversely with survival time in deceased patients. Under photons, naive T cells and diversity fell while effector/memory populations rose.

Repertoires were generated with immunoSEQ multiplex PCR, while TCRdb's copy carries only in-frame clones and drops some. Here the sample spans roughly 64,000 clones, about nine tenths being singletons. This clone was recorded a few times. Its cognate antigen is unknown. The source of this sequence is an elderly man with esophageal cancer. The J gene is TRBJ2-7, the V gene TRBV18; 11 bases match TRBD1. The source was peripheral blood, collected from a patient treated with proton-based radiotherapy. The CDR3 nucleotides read TGTGCCAGCTCACCATCAAGGGTAGGGACAGGGGGACACGAGCAGTACTTC. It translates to CASSPSRVGTGGHEQYF.